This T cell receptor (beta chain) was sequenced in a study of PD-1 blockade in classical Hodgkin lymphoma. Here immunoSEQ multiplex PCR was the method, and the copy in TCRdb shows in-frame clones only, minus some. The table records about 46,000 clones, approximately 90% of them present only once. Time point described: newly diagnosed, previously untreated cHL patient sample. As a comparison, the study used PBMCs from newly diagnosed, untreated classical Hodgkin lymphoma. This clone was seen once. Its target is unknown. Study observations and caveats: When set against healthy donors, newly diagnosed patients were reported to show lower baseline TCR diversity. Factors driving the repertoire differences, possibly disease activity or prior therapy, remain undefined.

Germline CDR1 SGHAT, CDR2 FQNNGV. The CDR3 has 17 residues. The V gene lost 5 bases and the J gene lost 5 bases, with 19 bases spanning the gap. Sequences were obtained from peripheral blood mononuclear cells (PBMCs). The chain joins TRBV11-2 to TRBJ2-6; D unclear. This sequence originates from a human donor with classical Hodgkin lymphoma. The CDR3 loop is CASSDRSQQSRANVLTF. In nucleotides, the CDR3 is TGTGCCAGCAGCGATAGATCGCAACAAAGTCGGGCCAACGTCCTGACTTTC.